Below are 14 T cell receptor beta chains sequenced from a single sample in a study of cytomegalovirus exposure and HLA in healthy donors. 13 Jbeta primers and 60 Vbeta primers were used for the PCR. Clones were read by immunoSEQ multiplex PCR, and TCRdb kept only the in-frame ones, dropping some. The repertoire holds about 140,000 clones, with about 75% as singletons. The sequencing input was PBMCs. The source of these receptors is a man aged 25 to 40 in good health and CMV-seronegative.

The chain joins TRBV9 to TRBJ1-3; 9 nucleotides align to TRBD1. Germline assignment: CDR1 SGDLS and CDR2 YYNGEE. V was clipped by 4 bases and J by 4 bases; unmatched bases: 9. This CDR3 comprises 16 residues. The chain's CDR3 is CASSPPGQGIGNTIYF. CDR3 sequence (DNA): TGTGCCAGCAGCCCCCCGGGACAGGGAATCGGAAACACCATATATTTT. Combining the CDR3 with reference TRBV9 and TRBJ1-3 gives the whole variable domain DSGVTQTPKHLITATGQRVTLRCSPRSGDLSVYWYQQSLDQGLQFLIQYYNGEERAKGNILERFSAQQFPDLHSELNLSSLELGDSALYFCASSPPGQGIGNTIYFGEGSWLTVV.

Here the CDR3 DNA reads TGTGCCAGCAGTGAAGCCTGGAGTAATGAAAAACTGTTTTTT. The encoded protein is CASSEAWSNEKLFF. This rearrangement joins TRBV2 to TRBJ1-4; D uncertain. The CDR3 has 14 amino acids. In germline, CDR1 is SNHLY, CDR2 FYNNEI. V lost 0 bases and J lost 4, with 6 bases in between.

V gene TRBV29-1 combines with J gene TRBJ2-1; D remains unclear. The CDR3 length is 13 residues. Trimming shortened V by 4 bases and J by 0 bases, and 7 bases separated the two germline ends. Germline CDR1 and CDR2: SQVTM and ANQGSEA. The CDR3 region is CSVGPSSYNEQFF. CDR3 nucleotide sequence: TGCAGCGTTGGACCTAGCTCCTACAATGAGCAGTTCTTC.

The V gene is TRBV13, the J gene TRBJ1-4; no firm D call. The V gene's germline CDR1 is PRHDT and CDR2 FYEKMQ (reference sequence). Deletions cut 2 bases from V and 5 bases from J, with 3 bases between. The CDR3 spans 12 residues. CDR3 in DNA: TGTGCCAGCAGCTTAACAAATGAAAAACTGTTTTTT. Encoded protein: CASSLTNEKLFF.

The V and J genes are TRBV5-1 and TRBJ1-2, with a weak D call TRBD1 (5 bases). In germline, CDR1 is SGHRS, CDR2 YFSETQ. Trimming removed 1 base at V and 8 bases at J, with 12 bases between. The CDR3 has 13 amino acids. The CDR3 nucleotides read TGCGCCAGCAGCTTGAGGAGCGGGGCAGGCTACACCTTC. The encoded protein is CASSLRSGAGYTF. The complete variable domain, with remaining parts taken from reference TRBV5-1 and TRBJ1-2, reads KAGVTQTPRYLIKTRGQQVTLSCSPISGHRSVSWYQQTPGQGLQFLFEYFSETQRNKGNFPGRFSGRQFSNSRSEMNVSTLELGDSALYLCASSLRSGAGYTFGSGTRLTVV.

This clone showed up just a few times. This sequence joins TRBV5-1 and TRBJ2-5; 13 nucleotides match TRBD2. This CDR3 contains 16 residues. Germline lookup yields CDR1 SGHRS and CDR2 YFSETQ. With V trimmed by 4 bases and J by 1 base, 4 bases remained unmatched. The CDR3 nucleotides are TGCGCCAGCAGCCCGGGACTAGCGGGGATCCAAGAGACCCAGTACTTC. It codes for CASSPGLAGIQETQYF.

CDR3 residues: CASSRTPGDYGYTF. DNA for the CDR3: TGTGCCAGCAGTCGGACCCCGGGGGACTATGGCTACACCTTC. V is TRBV27 and J is TRBJ1-2; maybe TRBD1 (5 bases). This CDR3 is built from 14 residues. Germline CDR1 MNHEY, CDR2 SMNVEV (reference sequence). Trimming cost V 5 bases and J 3 bases, with 13 bases left between them.

The chain carries TRBV7-6 and TRBJ1-1; D ambiguous. This CDR3 region has 15 residues. V was clipped by 1 base and J by 0 bases, with 9 bases between them. CDR1 is SGHVS, CDR2 FNYEAQ, per germline. The CDR3 nucleotides are TGTGCCAGCAGCTTAGTTTGGGGAGTGAACACTGAAGCTTTCTTT. This translates into CASSLVWGVNTEAFF.

V is TRBV6-1 and J is TRBJ2-5; D is unresolved. Trimming pared 4 bases from V and 5 bases from J, leaving 11 bases between. This CDR3 has 13 amino acids. Germline-derived CDR1 and CDR2 are MNHNS and SASEGT. In DNA, the CDR3 is TGTGCCAGCAGTGTCCTCCTTTCGGAGACCCAGTACTTC. It specifies CASSVLLSETQYF.

The rearrangement uses TRBV13 and TRBJ2-7; D gene unclear. Germline values: CDR1 PRHDT, CDR2 FYEKMQ (reference sequence). The CDR3 spans 14 residues. V shed 0 bases and J shed 3 bases, with 9 bases lying between them. For the CDR3, the DNA is TGTGCCAGCAGCTTAGGTCCGACGGGCTACGAGCAGTACTTC. Translating gives CASSLGPTGYEQYF.

The rearrangement links TRBV19 to TRBJ1-5, with 7 bases aligning to TRBD1. This CDR3 comprises 14 residues. The V segment lost 6 bases and the J segment 0 bases; nucleotides outside the gene matches: 2. The germline CDR1 and CDR2 sequences are LNHDA and SQIVND (reference sequence). CDR3 sequence: CASRGGNSNQPQHF. CDR3 bases: TGTGCCAGTAGAGGGGGCAATAGCAATCAGCCCCAGCATTTT.

The rearrangement uses TRBV27 and TRBJ1-3; D perhaps matches TRBD1 (5 bases). The CDR3 extends over 13 amino acids. Deletions cut 8 bases from V and 1 base from J, with 9 bases between. Germline V lookup: CDR1 MNHEY, CDR2 SMNVEV (reference sequence). DNA for the CDR3: TGTGCCAGCTGCGGGACTTCTGGAAACACCATATATTTT. This sequence encodes CASCGTSGNTIYF.

The gene calls are TRBV30 and TRBJ2-1, with TRBD2 identical over 13 bases. Germline values: CDR1 GTSNPN, CDR2 SVGIG (reference sequence). The V segment lost 4 bases and the J segment 2 bases; nucleotides outside the gene matches: 8. The CDR3 has 17 amino acids. Here the CDR3 DNA reads TGTGCCTGGAAGACTAGCGGGGGGACCGTTGCCTACAATGAGCAGTTCTTC. This codes for CAWKTSGGTVAYNEQFF.

This chain joins TRBV7-3 and TRBJ1-5; no clear D. The CDR3 extends over 15 amino acids. V gave up 7 bases and J gave up 1 base, with 14 bases separating them. From germline, CDR1 is SGHTA and CDR2 FQGTGA. The chain's CDR3 is CASIPGVQSNQPQHF. The CDR3 DNA is TGTGCCAGCATCCCCGGAGTGCAGAGCAATCAGCCCCAGCATTTT.